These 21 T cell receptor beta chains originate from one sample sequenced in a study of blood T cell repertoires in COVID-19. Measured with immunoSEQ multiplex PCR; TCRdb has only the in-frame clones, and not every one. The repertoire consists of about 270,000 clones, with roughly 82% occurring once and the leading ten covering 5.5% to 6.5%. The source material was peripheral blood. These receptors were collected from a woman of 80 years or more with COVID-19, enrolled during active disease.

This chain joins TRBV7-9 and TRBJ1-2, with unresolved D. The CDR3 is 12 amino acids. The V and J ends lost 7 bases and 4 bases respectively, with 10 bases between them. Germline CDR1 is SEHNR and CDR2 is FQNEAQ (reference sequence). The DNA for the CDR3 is TGTGCCAGCACCTTGGACGGCTATGGCTACACCTTC. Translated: CASTLDGYGYTF.

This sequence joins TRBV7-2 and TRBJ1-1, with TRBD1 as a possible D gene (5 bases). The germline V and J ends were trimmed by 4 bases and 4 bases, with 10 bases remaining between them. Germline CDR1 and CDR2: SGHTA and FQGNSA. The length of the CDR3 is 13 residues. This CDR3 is CASSSLQGTEAFF. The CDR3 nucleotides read TGTGCCAGCAGCTCTCTGCAGGGCACTGAAGCTTTCTTT.

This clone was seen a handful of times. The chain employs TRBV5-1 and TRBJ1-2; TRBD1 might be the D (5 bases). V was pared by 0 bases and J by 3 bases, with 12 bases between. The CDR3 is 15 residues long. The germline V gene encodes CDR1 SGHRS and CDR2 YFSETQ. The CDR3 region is CASSLAGREDYGYTF. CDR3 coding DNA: TGCGCCAGCAGCTTGGCAGGCAGGGAGGACTATGGCTACACCTTC.

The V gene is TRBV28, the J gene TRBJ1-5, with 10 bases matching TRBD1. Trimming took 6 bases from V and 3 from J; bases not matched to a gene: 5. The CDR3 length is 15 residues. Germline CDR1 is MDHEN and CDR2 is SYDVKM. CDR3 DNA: TGTGCCAGCAGCACCGGGACAGGGGACAATCAGCCCCAGCATTTT. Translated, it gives CASSTGTGDNQPQHF.

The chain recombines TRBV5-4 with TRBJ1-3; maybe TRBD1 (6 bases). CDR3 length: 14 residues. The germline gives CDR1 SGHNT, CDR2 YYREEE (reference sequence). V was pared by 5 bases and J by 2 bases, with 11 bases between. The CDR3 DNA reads TGTGCCAGCAGTCTACAGGGAACTGGAAACACCATATATTTT. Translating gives CASSLQGTGNTIYF. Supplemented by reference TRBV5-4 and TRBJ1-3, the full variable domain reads ETGVTQSPTHLIKTRGQQVTLRCSSQSGHNTVSWYQQALGQGPQFIFQYYREEENGRGNFPPRFSGLQFPNYSSELNVNALELDDSALYLCASSLQGTGNTIYFGEGSWLTVV.

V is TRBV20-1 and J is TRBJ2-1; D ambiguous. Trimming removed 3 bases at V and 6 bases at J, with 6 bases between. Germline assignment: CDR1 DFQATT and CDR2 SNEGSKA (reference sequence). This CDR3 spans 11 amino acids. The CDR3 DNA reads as TGCAGTGCTAGTCCAGGCAATGAGCAGTTCTTC. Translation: CSASPGNEQFF.

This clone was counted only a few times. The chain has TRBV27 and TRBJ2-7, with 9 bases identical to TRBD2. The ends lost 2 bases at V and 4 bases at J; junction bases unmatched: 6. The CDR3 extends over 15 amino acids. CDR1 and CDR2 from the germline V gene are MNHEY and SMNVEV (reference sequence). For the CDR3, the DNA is TGTGCCAGCAGTTTAAAAGCGGGGGGCCCTTACGAGCAGTACGTC. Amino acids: CASSLKAGGPYEQYV.

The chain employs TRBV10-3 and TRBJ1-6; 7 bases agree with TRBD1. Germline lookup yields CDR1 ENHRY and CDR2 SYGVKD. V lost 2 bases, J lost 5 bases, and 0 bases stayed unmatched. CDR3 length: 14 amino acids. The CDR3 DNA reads TGTGCCATCAGTGAGGACAGGGATAATTCACCCCTCCACTTT. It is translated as CAISEDRDNSPLHF.

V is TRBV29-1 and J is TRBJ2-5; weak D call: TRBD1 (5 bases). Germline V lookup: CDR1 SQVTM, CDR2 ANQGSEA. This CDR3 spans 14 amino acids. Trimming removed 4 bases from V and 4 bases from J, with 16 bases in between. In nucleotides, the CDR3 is TGCAGCGTTGGGGGCTGGGGTCAGGGAGAGACCCAGTACTTC. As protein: CSVGGWGQGETQYF.

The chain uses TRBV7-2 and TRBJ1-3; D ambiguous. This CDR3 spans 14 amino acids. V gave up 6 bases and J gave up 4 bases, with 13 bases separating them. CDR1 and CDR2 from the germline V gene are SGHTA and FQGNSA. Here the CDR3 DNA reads TGTGCCAGCAGGTTACAAGCCGGGGGAAACACCATATATTTT. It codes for CASRLQAGGNTIYF.

The DNA of the CDR3 is TGTGCCAGCAGTCTCAGGGGCCATAATGGCTACACCTTC. It is translated as CASSLRGHNGYTF. V and J are TRBV28 and TRBJ1-2; TRBD1 might be the D (6 bases). Germline assignment: CDR1 MDHEN and CDR2 SYDVKM. The CDR3 runs 13 residues. V lost 5 bases, J lost 6 bases, and 13 bases lay in between.

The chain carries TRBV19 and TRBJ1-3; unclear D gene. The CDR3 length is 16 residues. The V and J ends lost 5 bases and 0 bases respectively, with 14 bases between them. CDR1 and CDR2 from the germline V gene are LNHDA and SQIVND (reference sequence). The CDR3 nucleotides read TGTGCCAGTAGTCCCAACGCACAGTTCTCTGGAAACACCATATATTTT. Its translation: CASSPNAQFSGNTIYF.

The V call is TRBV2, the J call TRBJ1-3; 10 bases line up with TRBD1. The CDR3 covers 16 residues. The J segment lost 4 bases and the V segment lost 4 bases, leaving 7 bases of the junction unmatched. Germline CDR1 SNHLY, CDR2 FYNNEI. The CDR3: CASSASGTGDGNTIYF. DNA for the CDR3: TGTGCCAGCAGTGCCTCGGGGACAGGGGACGGAAACACCATATATTTT.

The CDR3 DNA is TGTGCCTCGGCTAGCGGGGTCTACGAGCAGTACTTC. Its translation is CASASGVYEQYF. J is TRBJ2-7 and V is TRBV6-5; 9 bases fit TRBD2. CDR1 and CDR2 from the germline V gene are MNHEY and SVGAGI. V trimming: 11 bases; J trimming: 3 bases; junction bases outside the gene matches: 5. The CDR3 is 12 amino acids.

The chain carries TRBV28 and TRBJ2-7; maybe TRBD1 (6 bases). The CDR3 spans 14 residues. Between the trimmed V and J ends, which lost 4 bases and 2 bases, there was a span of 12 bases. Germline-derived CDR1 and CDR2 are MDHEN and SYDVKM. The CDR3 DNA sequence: TGTGCCAGCAGTTCCCCCCCAGGGGCCTACGAGCAGTACTTC. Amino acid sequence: CASSSPPGAYEQYF.

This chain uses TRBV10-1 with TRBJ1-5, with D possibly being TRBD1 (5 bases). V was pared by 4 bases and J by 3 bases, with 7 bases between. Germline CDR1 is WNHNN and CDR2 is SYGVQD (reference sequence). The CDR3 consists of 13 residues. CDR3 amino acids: CASSGQLNQPQHF. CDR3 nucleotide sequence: TGCGCCAGCAGTGGACAGCTCAATCAGCCCCAGCATTTT.

The CDR3 DNA is TGTGCCAGCAGCTTAGTTGCGACAGGGAGTTCACCCCTCCACTTT. Protein product: CASSLVATGSSPLHF. The chain couples TRBV11-2 to TRBJ1-6; TRBD1 matches 7 bases. The CDR3 length is 15 residues. After removal of 1 base from V and 9 bases from J, the junction contained 6 bases not matched to a gene. The germline gives CDR1 SGHAT, CDR2 FQNNGV.

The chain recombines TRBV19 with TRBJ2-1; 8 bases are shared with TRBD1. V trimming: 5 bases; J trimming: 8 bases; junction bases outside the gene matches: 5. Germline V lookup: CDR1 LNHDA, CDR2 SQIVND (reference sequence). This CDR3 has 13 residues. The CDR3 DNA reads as TGTGCCAGTAGTTTGCAGGGGGCCCATGAGCAGTTCTTC. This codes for CASSLQGAHEQFF.

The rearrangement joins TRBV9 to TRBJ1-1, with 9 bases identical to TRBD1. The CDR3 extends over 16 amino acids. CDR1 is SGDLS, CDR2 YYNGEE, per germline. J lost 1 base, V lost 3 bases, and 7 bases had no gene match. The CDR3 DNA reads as TGTGCCAGCAGCGAACAACAGGGGGCTTGGAACACTGAAGCTTTCTTT. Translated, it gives CASSEQQGAWNTEAFF.

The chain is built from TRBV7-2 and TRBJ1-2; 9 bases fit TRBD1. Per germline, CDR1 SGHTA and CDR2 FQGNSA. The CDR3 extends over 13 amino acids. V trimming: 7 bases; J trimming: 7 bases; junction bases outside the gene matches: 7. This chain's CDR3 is CASKDRGFRGYTF. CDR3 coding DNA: TGTGCCAGCAAAGACAGGGGGTTTCGTGGCTACACCTTC.

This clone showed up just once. The CDR3 region is CAGQQGQNQPQHF. CDR3 sequence (DNA): TGTGCCGGGCAACAGGGGCAAAATCAGCCCCAGCATTTT. This chain links TRBV5-8 with TRBJ1-5; the match to TRBD1 covers 7 bases. Trimming removed 10 bases from V and 4 bases from J; junction bases left unmatched: 8. CDR1 is SGHTS and CDR2 is YDEGEE in the germline V gene. The length of the CDR3 is 13 residues.